This T cell receptor (beta chain) was identified during a study of graft-versus-host responses after intestinal transplantation. Study overall: Anti-thymocyte globulin served as induction for all recipients, who then took tacrolimus and steroids for roughly 3 years. Whole-study results and caveats: Allografts of one patient group, those with graft-donor T cell macrochimerism, had high graft-versus-host to host-versus-graft clonal ratios. GvH clones detected in recipient marrow included some appearing first in ileum or blood.

Here immunoSEQ multiplex PCR was the method, and the copy in TCRdb shows in-frame clones only, minus some. The top ten hold about 6.3% of the sample, which has 80,000 to 95,000 clones, 75% to 95% seen once. The germline V gene encodes CDR1 PRHDT and CDR2 FYEKMQ (reference sequence). CDR3 length: 15 amino acids. With V trimmed by 5 bases and J by 3 bases, 6 bases remained unmatched. This clone is a singleton in its sample. As yet, its antigen is unknown. V is TRBV13 and J is TRBJ2-3; 9 bases map to TRBD1. The sample here was unstimulated CD8+ T cells sorted from spleen or lymph node cells, taken before intestinal transplant. The clonotype was recovered from a human donor who received an intestinal transplant. CDR3 in amino acids: CASSTRQGVTDTQYF. The CDR3 nucleotides are TGTGCCAGCAGCACCCGACAGGGGGTGACAGATACGCAGTATTTT.